The 10 T cell receptor beta chains in this list originate from one sample, sequenced in a study of blood T cell repertoires in COVID-19. Sequencing was performed with immunoSEQ multiplex PCR; in TCRdb, only in-frame clones are kept and a portion is missing. The sample gives some 290,000 clones, roughly 89% of which show up once; around 0.96% is in the top ten. Sequencing was done on a sample of peripheral blood. These receptors were collected from a woman aged 40-49 years with COVID-19, enrolled during active disease.

This clone was found once. CDR3 in amino acids: CASSRRDRVYGYTF. The CDR3 DNA is TGTGCCAGCAGCCGCCGGGACAGGGTTTATGGCTACACCTTC. The V and J genes are TRBV5-6 and TRBJ1-2, with 9 bases identical to TRBD1. Trimming cost V 4 bases and J 5 bases; bases outside gene matches: 6. The CDR3 sequence is 14 residues long. Germline V gene lookup returns CDR1 SGHDT and CDR2 YYEEEE.

V is TRBV7-9 and J is TRBJ2-7, with 11 bases matching TRBD1. Germline CDR1 SEHNR, CDR2 FQNEAQ (reference sequence). The V gene end was trimmed by 5 bases and the J gene end by 4 bases; junction bases not matched to a gene: 13. The CDR3 runs to 17 residues. In nucleotides, the CDR3 is TGTGCCAGCAGCCCTCCCGCAGTAGGACAGGGGGCTTACGAGCAGTACTTC. Encoded protein: CASSPPAVGQGAYEQYF.

J is TRBJ2-7 and V is TRBV7-2, with 7 bases identical to TRBD1. The CDR3 has 15 amino acids. The V gene's germline CDR1 is SGHTA and CDR2 FQGNSA. V trimming: 4 bases; J trimming: 2 bases; junction bases outside the gene matches: 8. CDR3 DNA sequence: TGTGCCAGCAGCTCGAGGTCCGGGACAGCCTACGAGCAGTACTTC. It codes for CASSSRSGTAYEQYF.

This sequence joins TRBV14 and TRBJ2-7; 8 bases match TRBD2. Per the germline V gene, CDR1 is SGHDN and CDR2 is FVKESK. The V and J ends lost 4 bases and 0 bases, in that order; junction bases with no gene match: 8. This CDR3 has 16 amino acids. The CDR3 sequence: CASSPRGGRSSYEQYF. CDR3 DNA: TGTGCCAGCAGCCCTCGGGGGGGTAGGTCCTCCTACGAGCAGTACTTC.

This sequence joins TRBV30 and TRBJ2-1, with D uncertain. V was shortened by 2 bases and J by 5 bases, with 10 bases between the two germline ends. Germline V gives CDR1 GTSNPN, CDR2 SVGIG (reference sequence). This CDR3 is built from 13 residues. CDR3 sequence: CAWSHRRDNEQFF. DNA of the CDR3: TGTGCCTGGAGTCACCGACGGGACAATGAGCAGTTCTTC.

The chain uses TRBV21-1 and TRBJ1-1; TRBD1 is the table's D call and was not checked against the DNA. TRBV21-1 is labeled a pseudogene. This CDR3 has 16 amino acids. CDR3: CASSNGRGTGSTEAFF. The CDR3 DNA reads as TGTGCCAGCAGCAATGGCAGGGGGACGGGGAGCACTGAAGCTTTCTTT.

V usage is TRBV4-3 and J usage is TRBJ2-6, with D maybe TRBD2 (6 bases). Trimming pared 1 base from V and 4 bases from J, leaving 11 bases between. CDR1 and CDR2 (germline): LGHNA, YSLEER. This CDR3 has 16 residues. CDR3 sequence (DNA): TGCGCCAGCAGCCAAGTCGGGGGACCCGGGGCCAACGTCCTGACTTTC. Protein product: CASSQVGGPGANVLTF.

The chain joins TRBV4-2 to TRBJ2-5; 11 bases map to TRBD1. CDR3 length equals 16 residues. Germline V CDR1 and CDR2: LGHNA, YNFKEQ. Trimming at V came to 6 bases and at J to 5 bases, leaving 11 bases not matched to a gene. CDR3 bases: TGTGCCAGCAGACCTTGGACAGGGGGCCTTGAGGAGACCCAGTACTTC. Translating gives CASRPWTGGLEETQYF.

The rearrangement links TRBV6-2 or TRBV6-3 to TRBJ2-2; TRBD1 might be the D (6 bases). Trimming took off 2 bases at V and 7 bases at J, with 23 bases between the two ends. This CDR3 spans 18 amino acids. Germline values: CDR1 MNHEY, CDR2 SVGEGT. CDR3 in DNA: TGTGCCAGCAGTTACGGGATCCCCCGGAACAGGGATGGCGGGGAGCTGTTTTTT. Translation: CASSYGIPRNRDGGELFF.

This rearrangement joins TRBV18 to TRBJ1-1; 9 bases map to TRBD1. The CDR3 contains 16 residues. Trimming at V came to 3 bases and at J to 2 bases, leaving 7 bases not matched to a gene. In germline, CDR1 is KGHSH, CDR2 LQKENI. This CDR3 is CASSPRQGGSNTEAFF. Written as DNA, the CDR3 is TGTGCCAGCTCACCCAGACAGGGGGGAAGTAACACTGAAGCTTTCTTT. Full variable domain (outside the CDR3, taken from reference TRBV18 and TRBJ1-1): NAGVMQNPRHLVRRRGQEARLRCSPMKGHSHVYWYRQLPEEGLKFMVYLQKENIIDESGMPKERFSAEFPKEGPSILRIQQVVRGDSAAYFCASSPRQGGSNTEAFFGQGTRLTVV.